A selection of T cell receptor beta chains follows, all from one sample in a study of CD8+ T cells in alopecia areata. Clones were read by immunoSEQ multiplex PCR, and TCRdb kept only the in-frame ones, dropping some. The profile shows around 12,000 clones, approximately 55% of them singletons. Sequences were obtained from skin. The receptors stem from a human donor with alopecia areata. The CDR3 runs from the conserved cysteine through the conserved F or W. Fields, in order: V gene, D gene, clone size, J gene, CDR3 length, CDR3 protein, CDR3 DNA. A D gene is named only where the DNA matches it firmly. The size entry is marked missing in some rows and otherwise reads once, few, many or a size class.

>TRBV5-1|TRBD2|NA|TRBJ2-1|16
CASSLLAGHSYNEQFF
TGCGCCAGCAGCTTGCTAGCGGGTCACTCCTACAATGAGCAGTTCTTC
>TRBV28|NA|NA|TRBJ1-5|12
CASSSRQQPQHF
TGTGCCAGCAGTTCTCGTCAGCAGCCCCAGCATTTT
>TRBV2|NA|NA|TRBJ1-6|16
CASRPPGGAANSPLHF
TGTGCCAGCAGGCCCCCTGGGGGGGCGGCGAATTCACCCCTCCACTTT
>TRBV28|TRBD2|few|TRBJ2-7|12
CASKSGGYEQYF
TGTGCCAGCAAATCGGGGGGCTACGAGCAGTACTTC
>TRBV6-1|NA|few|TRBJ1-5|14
CASSVRDLNQPQHF
TGTGCCAGCAGTGTTCGGGACCTTAATCAGCCCCAGCATTTT
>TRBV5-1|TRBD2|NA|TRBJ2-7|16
CASSYSTVAGASEQYF
TGCGCCAGCAGCTATTCCACGGTAGCGGGAGCAAGCGAGCAGTACTTC
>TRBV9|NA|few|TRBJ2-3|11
CASSFTDTQYF
TGTGCCAGCAGCTTCACAGATACGCAGTATTTT
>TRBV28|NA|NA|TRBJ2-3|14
CASTRDQTTDTQYF
TGTGCCAGCACGAGGGACCAGACCACAGATACGCAGTATTTT
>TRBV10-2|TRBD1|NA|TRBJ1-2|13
CASSPDRVGGYTF
TGCGCCAGCAGTCCCGACAGGGTGGGAGGCTACACCTTC
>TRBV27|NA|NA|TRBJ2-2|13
CASRPLNTGELFF
TGTGCCAGCAGGCCCCTGAACACCGGGGAGCTGTTTTTT
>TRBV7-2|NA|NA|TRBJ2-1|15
CASSFTPLSATEQFF
TGTGCCAGCAGCTTCACTCCCCTGTCCGCCACTGAGCAGTTCTTC
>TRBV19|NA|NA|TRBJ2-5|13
CASSNRWGETQYF
TGTGCCAGTAGTAACAGGTGGGGGGAGACCCAGTACTTC
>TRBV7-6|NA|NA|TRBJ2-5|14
CASSPRGLQETQYF
TGTGCCAGCAGCCCCCGGGGGTTACAAGAGACCCAGTACTTC
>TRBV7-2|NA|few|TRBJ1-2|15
CASSLGLGTNYGYTF
TGTGCCAGCAGCTTAGGGTTGGGGACTAACTATGGCTACACCTTC
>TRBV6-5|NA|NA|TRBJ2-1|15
CASSPRGTTNDEQFF
TGTGCCAGCAGTCCCCGGGGGACCACGAACGATGAGCAGTTCTTC
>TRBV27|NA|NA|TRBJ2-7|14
CASSLIRGSYEQYF
TGTGCCAGCAGTTTAATCAGGGGATCCTACGAGCAGTACTTC
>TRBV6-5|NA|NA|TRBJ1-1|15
CASSPRVRANTEAFF
TGTGCCAGCAGTCCCAGAGTCCGGGCAAACACTGAAGCTTTCTTT
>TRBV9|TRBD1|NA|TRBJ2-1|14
CASSVAYRGDEQFF
TGTGCCAGCAGCGTAGCTTACAGGGGCGATGAGCAGTTCTTC
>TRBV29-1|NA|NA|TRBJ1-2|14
CSVDPVGGPYGYTF
TGCAGCGTTGATCCCGTGGGGGGTCCCTATGGCTACACCTTC
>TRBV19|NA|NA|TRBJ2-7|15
CASSPRGHGNYEQYF
TGTGCCAGTAGTCCCCGGGGACACGGGAACTACGAGCAGTACTTC
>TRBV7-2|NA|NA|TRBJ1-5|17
CASSLYVAAYSNQPQHF
TGTGCCAGCAGCTTGTATGTGGCAGCTTATAGCAATCAGCCCCAGCATTTT
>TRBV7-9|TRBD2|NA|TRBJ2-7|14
CASSLLAGGYEQYF
TGTGCCAGCAGCTTACTAGCGGGAGGCTACGAGCAGTACTTC
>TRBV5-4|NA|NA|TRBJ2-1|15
CASSLELAIYNEQFF
TGTGCCAGCAGTCTCGAACTAGCCATCTACAATGAGCAGTTCTTC
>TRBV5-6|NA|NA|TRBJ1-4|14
CASREQAHNEKLFF
TGTGCCAGCCGCGAGCAAGCGCATAATGAAAAACTGTTTTTT